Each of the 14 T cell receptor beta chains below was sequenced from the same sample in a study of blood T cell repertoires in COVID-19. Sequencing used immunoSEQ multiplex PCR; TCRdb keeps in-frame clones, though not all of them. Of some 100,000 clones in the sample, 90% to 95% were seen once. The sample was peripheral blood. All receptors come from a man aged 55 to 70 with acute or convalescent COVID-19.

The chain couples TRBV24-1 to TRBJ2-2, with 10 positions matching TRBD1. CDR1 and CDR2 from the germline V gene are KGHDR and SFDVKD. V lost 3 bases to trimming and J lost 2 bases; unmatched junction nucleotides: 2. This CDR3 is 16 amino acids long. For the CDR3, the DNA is TGTGCCACCAGTGATGACAGGGGGCTAAACACCGGGGAGCTGTTTTTT. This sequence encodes CATSDDRGLNTGELFF.

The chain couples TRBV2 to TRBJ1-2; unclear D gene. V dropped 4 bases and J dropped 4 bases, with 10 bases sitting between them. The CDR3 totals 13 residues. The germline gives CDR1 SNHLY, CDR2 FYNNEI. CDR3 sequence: CASSVRQSYGYTF. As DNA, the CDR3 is TGTGCCAGCAGTGTCAGGCAGTCCTATGGCTACACCTTC.

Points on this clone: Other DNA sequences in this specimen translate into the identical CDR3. CDR3 amino acids: CASKGQGQETQYF. CDR3 bases: TGTGCCAGTAAGGGACAGGGACAAGAGACCCAGTACTTC. The chain employs TRBV19 and TRBJ2-5; 9 bases line up with TRBD1. Trimming at V came to 7 bases and at J to 2 bases, leaving 2 bases not matched to a gene. The germline gives CDR1 LNHDA, CDR2 SQIVND (reference sequence). This CDR3 is 13 amino acids long.

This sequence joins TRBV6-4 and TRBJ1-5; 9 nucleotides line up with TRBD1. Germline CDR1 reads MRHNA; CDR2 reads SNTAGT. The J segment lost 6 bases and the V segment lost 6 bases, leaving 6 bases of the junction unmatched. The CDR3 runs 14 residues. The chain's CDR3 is CASRLDRGGQPQHF. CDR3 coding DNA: TGTGCCAGCAGATTAGACAGGGGGGGTCAGCCCCAGCATTTT.

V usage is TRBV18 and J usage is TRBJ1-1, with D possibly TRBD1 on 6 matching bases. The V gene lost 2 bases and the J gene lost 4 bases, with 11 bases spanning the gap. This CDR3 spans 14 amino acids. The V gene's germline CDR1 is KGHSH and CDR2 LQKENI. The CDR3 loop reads CASSPEGESTEAFF. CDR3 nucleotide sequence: TGTGCCAGCTCACCAGAGGGGGAGTCCACTGAAGCTTTCTTT.

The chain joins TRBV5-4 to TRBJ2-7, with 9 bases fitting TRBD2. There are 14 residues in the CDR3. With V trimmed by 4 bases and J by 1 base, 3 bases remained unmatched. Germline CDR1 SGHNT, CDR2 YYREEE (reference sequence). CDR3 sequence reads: CASSPTSGSYEQYF. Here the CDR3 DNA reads TGTGCCAGCAGCCCGACTAGCGGATCCTACGAGCAGTACTTC.

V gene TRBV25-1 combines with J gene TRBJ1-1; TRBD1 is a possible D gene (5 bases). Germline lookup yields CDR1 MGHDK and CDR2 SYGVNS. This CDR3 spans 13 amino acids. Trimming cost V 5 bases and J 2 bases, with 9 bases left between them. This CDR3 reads CASSKGYNTEAFF. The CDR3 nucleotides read TGTGCCAGCAGTAAGGGGTACAACACTGAAGCTTTCTTT.

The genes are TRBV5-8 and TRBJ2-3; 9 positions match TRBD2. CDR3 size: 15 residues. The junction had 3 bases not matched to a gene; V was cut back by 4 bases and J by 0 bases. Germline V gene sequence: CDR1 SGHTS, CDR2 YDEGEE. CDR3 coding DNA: TGTGCCAGCAGCCTTCTAGCGGGAAGCACAGATACGCAGTATTTT. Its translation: CASSLLAGSTDTQYF.

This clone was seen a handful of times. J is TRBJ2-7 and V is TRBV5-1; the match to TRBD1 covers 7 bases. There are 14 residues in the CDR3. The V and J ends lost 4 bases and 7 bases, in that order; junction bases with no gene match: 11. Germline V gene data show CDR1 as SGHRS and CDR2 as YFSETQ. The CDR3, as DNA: TGCGCCAGCAGCCCCCAAGAGGGGGCGGGTGAGCAGTACGTC. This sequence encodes CASSPQEGAGEQYV.

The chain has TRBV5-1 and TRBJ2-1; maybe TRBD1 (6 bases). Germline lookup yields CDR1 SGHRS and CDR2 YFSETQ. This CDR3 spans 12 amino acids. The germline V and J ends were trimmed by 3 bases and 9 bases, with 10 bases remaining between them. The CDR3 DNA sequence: TGCGCCAGCAGCTACCCAGGGGTTGAGCAGTTCTTC. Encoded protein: CASSYPGVEQFF. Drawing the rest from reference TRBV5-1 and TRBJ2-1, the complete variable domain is KAGVTQTPRYLIKTRGQQVTLSCSPISGHRSVSWYQQTPGQGLQFLFEYFSETQRNKGNFPGRFSGRQFSNSRSEMNVSTLELGDSALYLCASSYPGVEQFFGPGTRLTVL.

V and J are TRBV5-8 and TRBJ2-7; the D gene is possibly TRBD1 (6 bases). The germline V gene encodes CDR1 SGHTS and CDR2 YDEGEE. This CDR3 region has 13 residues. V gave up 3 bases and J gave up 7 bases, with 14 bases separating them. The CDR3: CASSSSQGWEQYV. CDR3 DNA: TGTGCCAGCAGCTCCTCACAGGGATGGGAGCAGTACGTC.

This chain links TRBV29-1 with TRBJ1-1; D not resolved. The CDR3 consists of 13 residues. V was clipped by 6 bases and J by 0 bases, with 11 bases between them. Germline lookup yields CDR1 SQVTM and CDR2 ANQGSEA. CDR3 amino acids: CSVGSMLNTEAFF. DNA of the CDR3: TGCAGCGTCGGTAGCATGTTGAACACTGAAGCTTTCTTT.

The CDR3 sequence: CASSLDRRPTGELFF. The CDR3 nucleotides are TGTGCCAGCAGCTTAGACAGGCGGCCCACCGGGGAGCTGTTTTTT. The rearrangement links TRBV7-3 to TRBJ2-2; tentatively, D is TRBD1 (6 bases). Trimming took off 2 bases at V and 4 bases at J, with 11 bases between the two ends. The CDR3 totals 15 residues. Germline values: CDR1 SGHTA, CDR2 FQGTGA.

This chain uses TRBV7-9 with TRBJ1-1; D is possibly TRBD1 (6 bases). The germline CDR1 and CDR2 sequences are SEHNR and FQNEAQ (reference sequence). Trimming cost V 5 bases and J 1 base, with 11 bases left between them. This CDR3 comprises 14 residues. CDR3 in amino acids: CASSPQQGNTEAFF. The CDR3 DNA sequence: TGTGCCAGCAGCCCCCAACAGGGGAACACTGAAGCTTTCTTT. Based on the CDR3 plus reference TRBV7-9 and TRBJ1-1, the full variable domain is DTGVSQNPRHKITKRGQNVTFRCDPISEHNRLYWYRQTLGQGPEFLTYFQNEAQLEKSRLLSDRFSAERPKGSFSTLEIQRTEQGDSAMYLCASSPQQGNTEAFFGQGTRLTVV.